This T cell receptor beta chain was recorded in a study of T cells in women clearing cervical HPV infection. For the study at large: Control women cleared a single incident HPV16 infection within 12 months. Findings of the study overall: CIN3+ cases had significantly higher TCR repertoire richness than controls, but evenness did not differ.

This table comes from immunoSEQ multiplex PCR, and its TCRdb copy is limited to in-frame clones, with some not included. The sample totals around 39,000 clones. Points on this clone: Its cognate antigen is unknown. Sequencing ends 3 residues short of the CDR3 end; the germline J gene provides the rest.

Trimming took off 5 bases at V and 4 bases at J, with 5 bases between the two ends. The CDR3 sequence is 11 residues long. Germline V gene lookup returns CDR1 LNHDA and CDR2 SQIVND (reference sequence). The sequence derives from a woman aged 18 to 75 with a cervical HPV16 infection that either progressed to CIN3+ or cleared (not recorded which). The V and J genes are TRBV19 and TRBJ1-1; D not certain. The sequencing sample was made of blood buffy coat. The covered CDR3 bases are TGTGCCAGTAGTCGGGGCACTGAA. This codes for CASSRGTE. In full, the CDR3 reads CASSRGTEAFF.